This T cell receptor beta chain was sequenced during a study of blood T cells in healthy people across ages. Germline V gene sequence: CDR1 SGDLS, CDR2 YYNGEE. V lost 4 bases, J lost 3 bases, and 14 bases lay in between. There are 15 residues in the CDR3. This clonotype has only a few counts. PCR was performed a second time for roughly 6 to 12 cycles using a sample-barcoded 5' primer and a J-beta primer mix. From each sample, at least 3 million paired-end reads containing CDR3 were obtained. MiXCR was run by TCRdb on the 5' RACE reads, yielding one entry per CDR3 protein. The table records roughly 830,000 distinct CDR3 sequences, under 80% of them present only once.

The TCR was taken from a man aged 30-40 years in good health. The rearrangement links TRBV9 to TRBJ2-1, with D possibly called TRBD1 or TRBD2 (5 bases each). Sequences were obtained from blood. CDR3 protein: CASSSKGTDYNEQFF. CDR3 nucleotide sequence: TGTGCCAGCAGCTCAAAGGGGACGGACTACAATGAGCAGTTCTTC.